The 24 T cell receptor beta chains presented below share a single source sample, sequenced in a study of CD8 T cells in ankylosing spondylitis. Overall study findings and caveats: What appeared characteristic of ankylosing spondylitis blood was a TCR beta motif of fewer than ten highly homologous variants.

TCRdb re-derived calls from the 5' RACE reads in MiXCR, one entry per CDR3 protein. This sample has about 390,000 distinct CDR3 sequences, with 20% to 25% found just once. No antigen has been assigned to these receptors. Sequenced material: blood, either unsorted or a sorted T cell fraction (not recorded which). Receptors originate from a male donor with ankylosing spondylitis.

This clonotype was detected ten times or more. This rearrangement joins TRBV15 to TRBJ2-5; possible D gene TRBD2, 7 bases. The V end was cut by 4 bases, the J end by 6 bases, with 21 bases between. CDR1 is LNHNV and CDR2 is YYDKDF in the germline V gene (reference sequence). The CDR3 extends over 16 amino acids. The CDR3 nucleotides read TGTGCCACCAGCAACATCAGGGGCGGGAGCGGAAAGACCCAGTACTTC. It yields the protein CATSNIRGGSGKTQYF.

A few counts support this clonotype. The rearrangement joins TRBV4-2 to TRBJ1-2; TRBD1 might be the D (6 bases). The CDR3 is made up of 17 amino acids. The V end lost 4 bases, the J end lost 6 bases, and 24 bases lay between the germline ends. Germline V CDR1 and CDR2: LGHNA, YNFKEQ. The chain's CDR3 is CASSPPGGILDRHGYTF. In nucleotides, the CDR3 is TGTGCCAGCAGCCCCCCGGGCGGGATCCTGGACAGACATGGCTACACCTTC.

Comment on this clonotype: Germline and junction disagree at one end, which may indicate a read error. The CDR3 DNA follows: TGTGCCAGCAGCCCGGACTCCGGGACTACCTCCTTCCTATTC. Translated, it gives CASSPDSGTTSFLF. The V and J genes are TRBV7-6 and TRBJ2-7, with 7 nucleotides matching TRBD2. This CDR3 has 14 amino acids. The germline CDR1 and CDR2 sequences are SGHVS and FNYEAQ.

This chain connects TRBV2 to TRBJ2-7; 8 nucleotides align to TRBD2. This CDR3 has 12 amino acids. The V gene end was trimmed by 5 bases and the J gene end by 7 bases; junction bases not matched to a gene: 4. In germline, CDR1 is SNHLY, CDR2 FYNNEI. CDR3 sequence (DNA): TGTGCCAGCAGTTTCATAGCGGGAGAGCAGTACTTC. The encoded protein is CASSFIAGEQYF.

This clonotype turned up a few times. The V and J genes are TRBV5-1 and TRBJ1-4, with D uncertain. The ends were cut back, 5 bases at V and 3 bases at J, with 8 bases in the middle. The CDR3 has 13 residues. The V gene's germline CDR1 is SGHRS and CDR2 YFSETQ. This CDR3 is CASRPGANEKLFF. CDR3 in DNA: TGCGCCAGCAGACCCGGGGCTAATGAAAAACTGTTTTTT.

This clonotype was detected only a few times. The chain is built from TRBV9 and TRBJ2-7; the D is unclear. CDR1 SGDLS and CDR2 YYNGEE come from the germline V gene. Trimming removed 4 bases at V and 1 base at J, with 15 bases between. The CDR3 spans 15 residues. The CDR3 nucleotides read TGTGCCAGCAGCTCCTCCCCCGCTGCATCCTACGAGCAGTACTTC. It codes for CASSSSPAASYEQYF.

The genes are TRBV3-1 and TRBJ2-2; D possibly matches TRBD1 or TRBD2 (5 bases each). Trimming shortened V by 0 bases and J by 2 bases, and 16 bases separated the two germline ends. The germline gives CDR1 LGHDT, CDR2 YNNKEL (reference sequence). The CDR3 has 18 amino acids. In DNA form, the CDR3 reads TGTGCCAGCAGCCAAGACCGCCTCAGGGACCCCAACACCGGGGAGCTGTTTTTT. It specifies CASSQDRLRDPNTGELFF.

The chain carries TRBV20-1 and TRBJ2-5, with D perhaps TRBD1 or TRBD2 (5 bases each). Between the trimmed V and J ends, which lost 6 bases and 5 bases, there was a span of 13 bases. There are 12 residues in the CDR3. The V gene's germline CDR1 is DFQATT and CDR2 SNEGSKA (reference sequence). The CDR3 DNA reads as TGCAGTGCCGGACAAACGGGGGAGACCCAGTACTTC. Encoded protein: CSAGQTGETQYF.

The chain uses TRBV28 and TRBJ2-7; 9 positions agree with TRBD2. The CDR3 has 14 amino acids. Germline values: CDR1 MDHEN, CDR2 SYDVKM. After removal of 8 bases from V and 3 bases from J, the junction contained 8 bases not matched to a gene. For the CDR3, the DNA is TGTGCCAGCGGAAAAGCGGGAGGCGGCTACGAGCAGTACTTC. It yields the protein CASGKAGGGYEQYF.

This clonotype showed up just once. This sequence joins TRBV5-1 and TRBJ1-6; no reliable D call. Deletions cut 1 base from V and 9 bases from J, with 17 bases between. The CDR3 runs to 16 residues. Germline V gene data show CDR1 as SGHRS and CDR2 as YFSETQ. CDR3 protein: CASSLWPTSPSSPLHF. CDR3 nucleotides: TGCGCCAGCAGCTTGTGGCCTACATCTCCAAGTTCACCCCTCCACTTT.

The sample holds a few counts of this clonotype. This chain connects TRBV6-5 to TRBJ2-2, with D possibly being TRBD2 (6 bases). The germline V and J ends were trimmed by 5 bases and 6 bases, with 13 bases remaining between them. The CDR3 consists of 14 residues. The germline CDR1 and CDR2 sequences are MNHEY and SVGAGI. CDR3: CASSHRGRSGELFF. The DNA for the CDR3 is TGTGCCAGCAGTCACCGGGGGAGGTCCGGGGAGCTGTTTTTT.

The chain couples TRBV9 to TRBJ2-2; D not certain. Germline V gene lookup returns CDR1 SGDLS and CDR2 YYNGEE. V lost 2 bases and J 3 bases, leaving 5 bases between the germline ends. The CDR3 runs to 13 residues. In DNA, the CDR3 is TGTGCCAGCAGCGTCTACTACACCGGGGAGCTGTTTTTT. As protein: CASSVYYTGELFF.

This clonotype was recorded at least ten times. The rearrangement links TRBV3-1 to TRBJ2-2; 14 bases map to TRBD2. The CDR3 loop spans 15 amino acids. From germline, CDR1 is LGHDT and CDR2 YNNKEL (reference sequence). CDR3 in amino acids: CATGLAGVRAGELFF. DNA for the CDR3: TGTGCAACGGGACTAGCGGGAGTAAGAGCCGGGGAGCTGTTTTTT.

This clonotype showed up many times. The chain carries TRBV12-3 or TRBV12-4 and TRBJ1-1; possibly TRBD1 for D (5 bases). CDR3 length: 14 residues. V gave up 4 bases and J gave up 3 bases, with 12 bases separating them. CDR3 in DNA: TGTGCCAGCAGTTCGGGGACTTCCTACACTGAAGCTTTCTTT. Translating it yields CASSSGTSYTEAFF.

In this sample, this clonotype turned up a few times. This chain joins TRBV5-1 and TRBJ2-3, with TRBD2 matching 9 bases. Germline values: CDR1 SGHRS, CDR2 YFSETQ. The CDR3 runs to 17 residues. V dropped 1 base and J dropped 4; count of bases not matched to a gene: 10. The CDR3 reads CASSLPRREGRPDTQYF. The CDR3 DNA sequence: TGCGCCAGCAGCTTGCCGCGGCGGGAGGGAAGACCAGATACGCAGTATTTT.

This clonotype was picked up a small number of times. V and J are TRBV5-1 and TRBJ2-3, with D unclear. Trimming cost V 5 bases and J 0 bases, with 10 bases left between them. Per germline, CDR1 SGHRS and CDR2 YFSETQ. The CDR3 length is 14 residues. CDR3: CASSWAPSTDTQYF. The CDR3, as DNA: TGCGCCAGCAGTTGGGCCCCGAGCACAGATACGCAGTATTTT.

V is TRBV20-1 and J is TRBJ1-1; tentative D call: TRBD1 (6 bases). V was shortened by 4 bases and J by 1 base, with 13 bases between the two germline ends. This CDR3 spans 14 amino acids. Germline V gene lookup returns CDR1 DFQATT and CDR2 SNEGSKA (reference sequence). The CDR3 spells CSANRPRGNTEAFF. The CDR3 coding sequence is TGCAGTGCTAACCGCCCCAGGGGGAACACTGAAGCTTTCTTT.

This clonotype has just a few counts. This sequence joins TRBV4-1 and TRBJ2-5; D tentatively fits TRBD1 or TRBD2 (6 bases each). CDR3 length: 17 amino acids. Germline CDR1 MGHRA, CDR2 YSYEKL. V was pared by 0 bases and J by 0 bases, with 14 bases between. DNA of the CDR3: TGCGCCAGCAGCCAAGATCTCGGGGGCCGGTACCAAGAGACCCAGTACTTC. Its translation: CASSQDLGGRYQETQYF.

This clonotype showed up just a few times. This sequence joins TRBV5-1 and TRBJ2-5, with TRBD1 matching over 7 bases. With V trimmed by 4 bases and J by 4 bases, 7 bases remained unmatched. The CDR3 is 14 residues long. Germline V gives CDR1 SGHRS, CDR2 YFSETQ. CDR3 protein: CASSLRQGPETQYF. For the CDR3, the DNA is TGCGCCAGCAGCCTACGACAGGGCCCAGAGACCCAGTACTTC.

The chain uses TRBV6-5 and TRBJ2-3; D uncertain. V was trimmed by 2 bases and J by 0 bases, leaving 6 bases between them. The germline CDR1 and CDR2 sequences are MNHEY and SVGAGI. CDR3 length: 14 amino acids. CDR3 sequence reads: CASSYPTSTDTQYF. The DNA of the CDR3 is TGTGCCAGCAGTTACCCCACTAGCACAGATACGCAGTATTTT.

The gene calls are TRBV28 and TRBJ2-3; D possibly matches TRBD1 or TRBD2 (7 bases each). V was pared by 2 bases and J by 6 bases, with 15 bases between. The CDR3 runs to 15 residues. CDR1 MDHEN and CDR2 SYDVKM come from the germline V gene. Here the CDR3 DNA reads TGTGCCAGCAGTTTAGTCCGACAGGGAGGGGATACGCAGTATTTT. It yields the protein CASSLVRQGGDTQYF. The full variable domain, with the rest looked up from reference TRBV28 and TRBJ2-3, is DVKVTQSSRYLVKRTGEKVFLECVQDMDHENMFWYRQDPGLGLRLIYFSYDVKMKEKGDIPEGYSVSREKKERFSLILESASTNQTSMYLCASSLVRQGGDTQYFGPGTRLTVL.

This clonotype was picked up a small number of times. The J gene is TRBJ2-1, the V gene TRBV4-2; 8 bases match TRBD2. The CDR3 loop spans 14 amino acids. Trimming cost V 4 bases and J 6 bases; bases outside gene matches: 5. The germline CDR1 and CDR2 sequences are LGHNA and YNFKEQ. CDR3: CASSPRGGSNEQFF. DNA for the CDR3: TGTGCCAGCAGCCCACGGGGGGGGAGCAATGAGCAGTTCTTC.

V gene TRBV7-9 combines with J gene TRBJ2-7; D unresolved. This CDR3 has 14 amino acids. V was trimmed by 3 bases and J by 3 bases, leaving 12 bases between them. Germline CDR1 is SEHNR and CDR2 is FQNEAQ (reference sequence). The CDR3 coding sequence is TGTGCCAGCAGCTTCGGCCCTAGACGCTACGAGCAGTACTTC. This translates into CASSFGPRRYEQYF.

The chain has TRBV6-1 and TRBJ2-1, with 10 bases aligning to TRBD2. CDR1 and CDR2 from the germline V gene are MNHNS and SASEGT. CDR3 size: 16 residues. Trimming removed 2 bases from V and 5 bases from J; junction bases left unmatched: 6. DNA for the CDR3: TGTGCCAGCAGTGAATCGGGACTAGCGTATAACAATGAGCAGTTCTTC. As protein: CASSESGLAYNNEQFF.